Below are 5 T cell receptor beta chains sequenced from a single sample in a study of T cell changes during pregnancy in multiple sclerosis. Using immunoSEQ multiplex PCR, the repertoire was profiled, and TCRdb retains in-frame clones only, with some absent. Among approximately 100,000 clones listed, 92% were seen once. The sample was peripheral blood, taken after pregnancy. The origin of the receptors is a female donor with multiple sclerosis, enrolled in a pregnancy study.

The chain couples TRBV7-9 to TRBJ2-5; a weak D match, TRBD1 (7 bases). V lost 5 bases, J lost 5 bases, and 18 bases lay in between. Germline V gives CDR1 SEHNR, CDR2 FQNEAQ (reference sequence). This CDR3 is built from 15 residues. In DNA form, the CDR3 reads TGTGCCAGCAGCCCAGGGGGGCTCCGGGGGGAGACCCAGTACTTC. Its translation is CASSPGGLRGETQYF. Supplemented by reference TRBV7-9 and TRBJ2-5, the full variable domain reads DTGVSQNPRHKITKRGQNVTFRCDPISEHNRLYWYRQTLGQGPEFLTYFQNEAQLEKSRLLSDRFSAERPKGSFSTLEIQRTEQGDSAMYLCASSPGGLRGETQYFGPGTRLLVL.

This chain uses TRBV7-3 with TRBJ2-1; D is ambiguous. Germline values: CDR1 SGHTA, CDR2 FQGTGA. This CDR3 region has 13 residues. V lost 2 bases, J lost 5 bases, and 7 bases lay in between. The DNA for the CDR3 is TGTGCCAGCAGCTTATCCAGGAACAATGAGCAGTTCTTC. It codes for CASSLSRNNEQFF.

The chain employs TRBV15 and TRBJ2-1, with 9 bases that match TRBD2. Germline CDR1 is LNHNV and CDR2 is YYDKDF (reference sequence). CDR3 size: 16 residues. Germline trimming cut 5 bases from V and 6 bases from J; bases unmatched to any gene: 11. The CDR3 coding sequence is TGTGCCACCAGCCCTCGGACTAGCGAATGGTTCAATGAGCAGTTCTTC. Protein sequence: CATSPRTSEWFNEQFF.

The V and J genes are TRBV7-9 and TRBJ2-7; maybe TRBD1 (5 bases). The germline CDR1 and CDR2 sequences are SEHNR and FQNEAQ (reference sequence). CDR3 length: 14 amino acids. Trimming cost V 5 bases and J 2 bases, with 13 bases left between them. The CDR3: CASSPRIQAYEQYF. CDR3 nucleotides: TGTGCCAGCAGCCCCCGGATACAGGCCTACGAGCAGTACTTC.

The chain recombines TRBV7-2 with TRBJ2-3, with D uncertain. This CDR3 contains 15 residues. Trimming removed 4 bases at V and 4 bases at J, with 15 bases between. The V gene's germline CDR1 is SGHTA and CDR2 FQGNSA. CDR3 region: CASSSMRAGADTQYF. In DNA form, the CDR3 reads TGTGCCAGCAGCTCGATGCGCGCAGGCGCAGATACGCAGTATTTT.